This T cell receptor (beta chain) originates from a study of T cell repertoires in cytomegalovirus infection. A single record per CDR3 protein comes from TCRdb applying MiXCR to the reads. This sample carries some 100,000 distinct CDR3 sequences, under 25% of them seen once, and the ten largest clones take about 39%. At least ten counts were recorded for this clonotype. V lost 5 bases to trimming and J lost 2 bases; unmatched junction nucleotides: 16. CDR3 length equals 19 residues. Germline loops: CDR1 SGHVS, CDR2 FNYEAQ. The chain employs TRBV7-6 and TRBJ1-5, with 9 bases lining up with TRBD1. Sequenced sample: CD8+ T cells from PBMCs. The sequence was collected from a human donor in good health (CMV status not recorded). Some clones in this sample may be carry-over from other donors' samples. In DNA form, the CDR3 reads TGTGCCAGCAGCGATTTTCCCTATTCCCGGGACAGGGGCAATCAGCCCCAGCATTTT. Its protein is CASSDFPYSRDRGNQPQHF.